This T cell receptor beta chain was retrieved from a study of blood T cell repertoires in COVID-19 (dated by TCRdb to between 2020 and 2021). In the study overall: The collaborator samples originated in the United States, Italy and Spain and spanned the acute and convalescent phases of COVID-19. Deeply sampled blood TCRbeta repertoires from subjects exposed to, actively infected with, or recovered from COVID-19 were included in the dataset. The repertoires were released in a freely available public database meant as a resource for research on the immune response to SARS-CoV-2. Sample metadata almost always included a de-identified subject ID, COVID-19 status, age in years and sex. The prospective study material was composed of cDNA or gDNA derived from T cells, B-cell-depleted T cells, or PBMCs. HLA class I and class II types, where available, came from metadata supplied by the sample provider rather than from assay-based typing. Samples came from the ongoing ImmuneRACE study (first 160 participants) plus 1,254 subjects from 6 global collaborators. General conclusions and limits of the study: Clinical and demographic metadata were provided uncurated, with the amount varying by source and participant.

On this clone: Its antigen remains undetermined. Within one base of it there is no much larger clone, and no base qualities were kept.

TCRbeta CDR3 regions were amplified from genomic DNA by means of the immunoSEQ Assay, a bias-controlled multiplex PCR. The study's own analysis went as follows. Nucleated cell counts per sample were estimated from amplification of reference gene primers within the assay. Sequence reads were collapsed and filtered to measure the absolute abundance of every unique TCRbeta CDR3 rearrangement. For each sample, productive Simpson clonality was calculated as the square root of Simpson's diversity index across productive rearrangements. The table was pulled from immuneACCESS by TCRdb, which kept in-frame rearrangements only. Such tables lose some clones; where checked, under half of the loss comes from unresolved V genes, and the rest has no known cause. The DNA was the basis for D and trimming; V, J and clone size are from that table. This sample has around 370,000 clones in its table, and roughly 89% of those were observed once. The ten largest make up roughly 3% of the sample.

Its CDR3 holds 12 amino acids, cysteine through phenylalanine. CDR3 DNA is the only sequence kept; it has 36 bases, read in frame from the first base. CDR1 and CDR2 are drawn from the germline V gene: MGHDK, SYGVNS. A second Seattle source provided samples from volunteer blood donors who had recovered from COVID-19. Collaborating institutions collected whole blood in K2EDTA tubes following their own protocols. For TCRbeta analysis, collaborator samples were shipped as frozen whole blood, as isolated PBMCs, or as DNA extracted from either sample type. Sequenced input: peripheral blood. The sequence derives from a woman between 18 and 30 years old who had recovered from COVID-19. The V and J genes are TRBV25-1 and TRBJ1-1; TRBD1 is perhaps the D gene, given 5 matching bases. The sequenced DNA is TGTGCTACTTTAAGGCGACAGACTGAAGCTTTCTTT. This yields the protein CATLRRQTEAFF.